This T cell receptor (beta chain) was obtained from a study of T cell responses to AZD1222 COVID-19 vaccine. Study observations and caveats: Spike-specific TCR breadth rose after two AZD1222 doses, and depth rose as well.

With 1 base removed from V and 7 bases from J, the gap between germline ends came to 14 bases. The V gene's germline CDR1 is GTSNPN and CDR2 SVGIG (reference sequence). This CDR3 has 13 amino acids. Remarks on this clone: The antigen remains unidentified.

The method was immunoSEQ multiplex PCR; TCRdb's version includes in-frame clones alone and lacks a portion of them. The sample has approximately 200,000 clones, almost 95% seen once. The rearrangement links TRBV30 to TRBJ2-7; D not resolved. The material sequenced was peripheral blood, taken on day 0 of AZD1222 vaccination. The receptor's source is an adult in good health. The CDR3 nucleotides read TGTGCCTGGAGTGGGACGGAGTCCTGGGAGCAGTACTTC. Translation gives CAWSGTESWEQYF.